This T cell receptor beta chain is from a study of read filtering for tumor transcriptome and immune sequencing. Study as a whole: About 8 patients were R-ISS I, approximately 15 were R-ISS II, about seven were R-ISS III. DNase treatment preceded whole-transcriptome library preparation.

Germline CDR1 reads GTSNPN; CDR2 reads SVGIG (reference sequence). Between the trimmed V and J ends, which lost 2 bases and 8 bases, there was a span of 12 bases. CDR3 length equals 12 residues. Concerning this clonotype: Its target is not known. This may stem from a read error, because a much larger clone lies one nucleotide away.

Broader study findings: About 80% of IR-seq clonotypes had one read, totaling 3% to 4% of reads; RNA-seq: approximately 73% and 42%. The sorted CD138-negative fraction was a mixed bone marrow immune population, not purified T cells.

The library was built from about 0.4 ug RNA with molecular barcoded adaptors for alpha/delta and beta/gamma chains. TCRdb itself ran the reads through MiXCR, one entry per CDR3 protein. Of some 41,000 distinct CDR3 sequences in the sample, approximately 15% were seen once. The sequence derives from a donor at least 40 years old with multiple myeloma. Sequencing was carried out using a population of CD138-negative cells sorted from bone marrow. The gene calls are TRBV30 and TRBJ1-1, with D unresolved. CDR3 sequence (DNA): TGTGCCTGGAGTCAAGGATTTCGCGAAGCTTTCTTT. Amino acids: CAWSQGFREAFF.